This passage covers 32 T cell receptor beta chains from one sample sequenced in a study of T cell clonality in common variable immunodeficiency. Profiled with immunoSEQ multiplex PCR; TCRdb holds only in-frame clones, not every one. The sample yields about 35,000 clones, without any singletons. The specimen was peripheral blood mononuclear cells. The receptor source for this set is a person aged 18 to 70 in good health.

In this sample, this clone turned up many times. The read stops 3 residues short of the end of the CDR3; the missing end is completed from the germline J gene. The J gene is TRBJ2-3, the V gene TRBV18, with D maybe TRBD1 (6 bases). CDR3 length: 15 residues. Germline V CDR1 and CDR2: KGHSH, LQKENI. Trimming pared 4 bases from V and 2 bases from J, leaving 13 bases between. The CDR3 is CASSLRDTNTDTQYF. The part of the CDR3 DNA that was read is TGTGCCAGCTCACTCCGGGACACGAACACAGATACG.

This clone was found many times. Read coverage stops 3 residues before the CDR3 terminus; the germline J gene supplies the remainder. The J gene is TRBJ2-3, the V gene TRBV19; 7 bases line up with TRBD2. V shed 8 bases, J shed 4 bases, and the junction held 18 bases outside the gene matches. From germline, CDR1 is LNHDA and CDR2 SQIVND (reference sequence). This CDR3 region has 17 residues. CDR3 DNA (partial): TGTGCCAGTCGCCCCCAACGGAGGCTAGCGGAAGCAGATACG. Translation gives CASRPQRRLAEADT. The complete CDR3 reads CASRPQRRLAEADTQYF.

This clone was picked up many times. Read data end 3 residues before the CDR3 end; the end is taken from the germline J gene. The V call is TRBV19, the J call TRBJ1-2; D is perhaps TRBD1 (5 bases). Trimming cost V 0 bases and J 3 bases, with 11 bases left between them. From germline, CDR1 is LNHDA and CDR2 SQIVND (reference sequence). This CDR3 has 15 amino acids. The CDR3 is CASSIDLARDYGYTF. CDR3 DNA (partial): TGTGCCAGTAGTATAGATCTGGCCAGGGACTATGGC. Complete variable domain (other parts from reference TRBV19 and TRBJ1-2): DGGITQSPKYLFRKEGQNVTLSCEQNLNHDAMYWYRQDPGQGLRLIYYSQIVNDFQKGDIAEGYSVSREKKESFPLTVTSAQKNPTAFYLCASSIDLARDYGYTFGSGTRLTVV.

Many counts were recorded for this clone. The CDR3 end is not reached by the read, which stops 3 residues before it; the germline J gene fills it in. This chain connects TRBV19 to TRBJ2-7; perhaps TRBD2 as D (6 bases). The CDR3 has 15 amino acids. V was trimmed by 5 bases and J by 4 bases, leaving 18 bases between them. Germline assignment: CDR1 LNHDA and CDR2 SQIVND (reference sequence). The CDR3 spells CASSSGSAGFYEQYF. The CDR3 DNA, read in part, is TGTGCCAGTAGTTCCGGGTCGGCGGGGTTTTACGAG.

In its sample, this clone was seen many times. The part of the CDR3 DNA that was read is TGTGCCAGCAGCCAAGATGGCGGGAGCTCCTACAATGAG. Protein: CASSQDGGSSYNE. The entire CDR3 protein is CASSQDGGSSYNEQFF. The chain links TRBV14 to TRBJ2-1; 7 positions match TRBD2. The read terminates 3 residues before the CDR3 end, so the remaining end is supplied by the germline J gene. Per the germline V gene, CDR1 is SGHDN and CDR2 is FVKESK. V lost 0 bases and J lost 0; bases outside the gene matches: 2. The CDR3 sequence is 16 residues long.

This clone appeared many times. The read finishes 3 residues shy of the CDR3 end, and the germline J gene is used to complete it. V usage is TRBV29-1 and J usage is TRBJ2-5; a weak D match, TRBD1 (6 bases). CDR1 is SQVTM and CDR2 is ANQGSEA in the germline V gene. CDR3 length equals 14 residues. V was trimmed by 5 bases and J by 5 bases, leaving 18 bases between them. The chain's CDR3 is CSVPDRRLVETQYF. CDR3 bases read: TGCAGCGTTCCCGACAGGAGGTTGGTGGAGACC.

This clone was observed many times. The read ends 3 residues before the CDR3 terminus; that terminus is restored from the germline J gene. The J gene is TRBJ1-1, the V gene TRBV10-1; 7 bases match TRBD1. There are 16 residues in the CDR3. Germline loops: CDR1 WNHNN, CDR2 SYGVQD (reference sequence). Losses at the gene ends were 0 bases for V and 1 base for J; bases not matched to a gene: 5. This chain's CDR3 is CASSESPTGANTEAFF. The sequenced part of the CDR3 DNA is TGCGCCAGCAGTGAGTCGCCAACAGGGGCGAACACTGAA.

This clone was seen many times. The CDR3 goes on 3 residues after the read ends, and that part is filled in from the germline J gene. The V and J genes are TRBV6-1 and TRBJ1-4; 8 positions match TRBD1. Germline assignment: CDR1 MNHNS and CDR2 SASEGT. CDR3 length: 15 amino acids. V lost 4 bases to trimming and J lost 5 bases; unmatched junction nucleotides: 6. The CDR3 is CASSVGTGRNEKLFF. The CDR3 bases that were read are TGTGCCAGCAGTGTGGGGACAGGCAGAAATGAAAAA.

This clone was seen ten or more times. Coverage ceases 3 residues before the CDR3 finishes, and the germline J gene fills in the end. The gene calls are TRBV4-1 and TRBJ1-2, with D tentatively TRBD1 (6 bases). CDR1 and CDR2 (germline): MGHRA, YSYEKL. V was cut by 4 bases and J by 6 bases, with 21 bases left in between. The CDR3 has 16 amino acids. CDR3 DNA, as far as it was read: TGCGCCAGCAGCCCCTATACACCCCAGGGGAAAAATGGC. Amino acid sequence: CASSPYTPQGKNG. The entire CDR3 reads CASSPYTPQGKNGYTF.

This clone has ten or more counts. The read comes to an end 3 residues before the CDR3 does, leaving the germline J gene to fill in the end. The V gene is TRBV2, the J gene TRBJ1-5; D may be TRBD1 (5 bases). This CDR3 has 15 amino acids. The germline V gene has CDR1 SNHLY and CDR2 FYNNEI. V lost 7 bases, J lost 2 bases, and 15 bases lay in between. Partial CDR3 DNA: TGTGCCAGCAACTTGGGGCAGCCGGGCAATCAGCCC. Its protein is CASNLGQPGNQP. From start to end, the CDR3 is CASNLGQPGNQPQHF.

This clone showed up many times. The read stops 3 residues short of the end of the CDR3; the missing end is completed from the germline J gene. The chain links TRBV30 to TRBJ2-7, with D possibly being TRBD1 (5 bases). CDR1 is GTSNPN, CDR2 SVGIG, per germline (reference sequence). Trimming shortened V by 0 bases and J by 5 bases, and 11 bases separated the two germline ends. This CDR3 contains 13 residues. The CDR3 sequence: CAWSVQGSHEQYF. The CDR3 DNA, read in part, is TGTGCCTGGAGTGTCCAGGGAAGCCACGAG.

At least ten counts were recorded for this clone. The read is 3 residues too short to cover the CDR3 end, so that end is filled in from the germline J gene. V usage is TRBV10-3 and J usage is TRBJ1-1; 7 bases agree with TRBD1. The junction had 5 bases not matched to a gene; V was cut back by 6 bases and J by 1 base. This CDR3 has 14 residues. CDR1 and CDR2 (germline): ENHRY, SYGVKD. CDR3: CAISAGTANTEAFF. CDR3 DNA (partial): TGTGCCATCAGCGCCGGGACAGCGAACACTGAA.

Many counts were recorded for this clone. The CDR3 goes on 3 residues after the read ends, and that part is filled in from the germline J gene. This chain connects TRBV7-9 to TRBJ2-3, with 8 bases that match TRBD2. This CDR3 has 15 residues. J lost 0 bases, V lost 5 bases, and 4 bases had no gene match. Germline-derived CDR1 and CDR2 are SEHNR and FQNEAQ (reference sequence). The sequenced CDR3 bases are TGTGCCAGCAGCCCCACTAGCGGAAGCACAGATACG. Translating gives CASSPTSGSTDT. The whole CDR3 is CASSPTSGSTDTQYF.

This clone has at least ten counts. With the read ending 3 residues before the CDR3 end, the germline J gene is used to fill in that end. The chain has TRBV11-1 and TRBJ2-1; the match to TRBD2 covers 11 bases. This CDR3 spans 15 amino acids. Trimming removed 3 bases from V and 6 bases from J; junction bases left unmatched: 4. Germline-derived CDR1 and CDR2 are SGHAT and FQDESV (reference sequence). This chain's CDR3 is CASSFGTSGINEQFF. CDR3 DNA, as far as it was read: TGTGCCAGCAGCTTCGGGACTAGCGGAATCAATGAG.

This clone was observed at least ten times. The read terminates 3 residues ahead of where the CDR3 ends, so the germline J gene completes it. This chain links TRBV10-1 with TRBJ2-3; TRBD1 aligns across 7 bases. In germline, CDR1 is WNHNN, CDR2 SYGVQD (reference sequence). V trimming: 5 bases; J trimming: 3 bases; junction bases outside the gene matches: 2. There are 13 residues in the CDR3. The CDR3 bases that were read are TGCGCCAGCAGTACGACAGGGACAGATACG. This gives the protein CASSTTGTDT. The full CDR3 is CASSTTGTDTQYF.

This clone was counted at least ten times. A far larger clone differs by one base, so this is likely a read error. The CDR3 end is not reached by the read, which stops 3 residues before it; the germline J gene fills it in. The rearrangement uses TRBV6-4 and TRBJ2-3; the match to TRBD1 covers 10 bases. The V and J ends lost 2 bases and 4 bases, in that order; junction bases with no gene match: 0. CDR3 length equals 14 residues. Germline CDR1 and CDR2: MRHNA and SNTAGT. Incomplete CDR3 DNA: TGTGCCAGCAGTGACGGACAGGGGGCAGATACG. The encoded protein is CASSDGQGADT. The complete CDR3 reads CASSDGQGADTQYF.

This clone showed up many times. The read comes to an end 3 residues before the CDR3 does, leaving the germline J gene to fill in the end. The rearrangement joins TRBV20-1 to TRBJ2-7, with 11 positions matching TRBD2. The V segment lost 3 bases and the J segment 3 bases; nucleotides outside the gene matches: 4. CDR1 and CDR2 from the germline V gene are DFQATT and SNEGSKA (reference sequence). CDR3 length: 14 residues. Here the CDR3 reads CSASLAGGFYEQYF. The sequenced part of the CDR3 DNA is TGCAGTGCTAGCCTAGCGGGAGGCTTCTACGAG.

The table lists this clone with many counts. The CDR3 end falls 3 residues outside the read, so it is completed with the germline J gene. V is TRBV28 and J is TRBJ1-2, with D uncertain. The CDR3 sequence is 15 residues long. Germline lookup yields CDR1 MDHEN and CDR2 SYDVKM. Trimming left V 7 bases short and J 4 bases short, with 19 bases between. CDR3 amino acids: CASIEPRGIGYGYTF. The covered CDR3 bases are TGTGCCAGCATAGAACCACGGGGTATCGGCTATGGC.

In this sample, this clone turned up many times. Sequencing ends 3 residues short of the CDR3 end; the germline J gene provides the rest. The V and J genes are TRBV5-1 and TRBJ1-4; D might be TRBD1 (6 bases). Germline V CDR1 and CDR2: SGHRS, YFSETQ. This CDR3 has 16 amino acids. Trimming took 2 bases from V and 7 from J, leaving 18 bases between them. CDR3 DNA, as far as it was read: TGCGCCAGCAGCTTAATACAGGGAGGTGGAAGTGAAAAA. Translated: CASSLIQGGGSEK. The full-length CDR3 reads as CASSLIQGGGSEKLFF.

This clone was observed many times. The read terminates 3 residues ahead of where the CDR3 ends, so the germline J gene completes it. The J gene is TRBJ1-2, the V gene TRBV7-2; the match to TRBD1 covers 9 bases. Trimming removed 5 bases from V and 5 bases from J; junction bases left unmatched: 6. The CDR3 contains 14 residues. The germline V gene has CDR1 SGHTA and CDR2 FQGNSA. The CDR3 loop reads CASSRGQGGYGYTF. Incomplete CDR3 DNA: TGTGCCAGCAGCCGGGGACAGGGCGGGTATGGC.

This clone showed up many times. From the germline J gene comes the end of the CDR3, since the read stops 3 residues before it. This chain uses TRBV5-1 with TRBJ2-1, with 12 bases aligning to TRBD2. V lost 0 bases to trimming and J lost 1 base; unmatched junction nucleotides: 5. The CDR3 totals 18 residues. CDR1 is SGHRS and CDR2 is YFSETQ in the germline V gene. Partial CDR3 DNA: TGCGCCAGCAGCTTGGCCCTAGCGGGAGGGCCGTCCTACAATGAG. Encoded protein: CASSLALAGGPSYNE. The whole CDR3 sequence is CASSLALAGGPSYNEQFF.

Ten or more counts support this clone. The CDR3 end is not reached by the read, which stops 3 residues before it; the germline J gene fills it in. The V and J genes are TRBV20-1 and TRBJ1-4; D is unresolved. Germline V CDR1 and CDR2: DFQATT, SNEGSKA (reference sequence). Trimming removed 2 bases at V and 5 bases at J, with 9 bases between. This CDR3 is 13 amino acids long. The CDR3 bases that were read are TGCAGTGCTAGACAGCGACCCAATGAAAAA. Protein sequence: CSARQRPNEK. The CDR3 as a whole reads CSARQRPNEKLFF.

This clone was seen many times. Coverage ceases 3 residues before the CDR3 finishes, and the germline J gene fills in the end. This chain joins TRBV28 and TRBJ2-3; maybe TRBD2 (6 bases). CDR3 length equals 16 residues. Trimming stripped 1 base from V and 0 bases from J, with 11 bases between. Per germline, CDR1 MDHEN and CDR2 SYDVKM. CDR3 in amino acids: CASSLSVGTSTDTQYF. Incomplete CDR3 DNA: TGTGCCAGCAGTTTATCCGTCGGGACTAGCACAGATACG.

This clone was picked up many times. The read is 3 residues too short to cover the CDR3 end, so that end is filled in from the germline J gene. The rearrangement uses TRBV20-1 and TRBJ2-1; tentative D call: TRBD2 (6 bases). Looked up from germline, CDR1 is DFQATT and CDR2 is SNEGSKA (reference sequence). The CDR3 has 16 residues. Between the trimmed V and J ends, which lost 0 bases and 2 bases, there was a span of 14 bases. CDR3 protein: CSARDKERATYNEQFF. The DNA read from the CDR3 is TGCAGTGCTAGAGATAAGGAGCGGGCGACCTACAATGAG.

By proportion, this clone is medium-sized (0.01 to 0.1%). The CDR3 is cut off 3 residues early in the read; its end comes from the germline J gene. The rearrangement links TRBV20-1 to TRBJ2-3, with 8 bases identical to TRBD1. The trim removed 4 bases at V and 4 bases at J, leaving 7 bases unmatched. This CDR3 has 14 residues. Germline V lookup: CDR1 DFQATT, CDR2 SNEGSKA (reference sequence). The chain's CDR3 is CSATPGQVADTQYF. The covered CDR3 bases are TGCAGTGCTACACCGGGACAGGTGGCAGATACG.

This clone occurred many times. The sequenced fragment ends 3 residues before the CDR3 boundary, so the rest is inferred from the germline J gene. J is TRBJ2-7 and V is TRBV12-3 or TRBV12-4; 7 bases line up with TRBD2. This CDR3 is 13 amino acids long. V was clipped by 1 base and J by 6 bases; unmatched bases: 3. The CDR3 here is CASSLGTRAEQYF. The CDR3 DNA, read in part, is TGTGCCAGCAGTTTAGGGACTAGGGCCGAG.

This clone was counted ten times or more. The read stops 3 residues short of the end of the CDR3; the missing end is completed from the germline J gene. The chain recombines TRBV20-1 with TRBJ1-2, with 10 positions matching TRBD1. The germline V gene has CDR1 DFQATT and CDR2 SNEGSKA (reference sequence). The CDR3 extends over 13 amino acids. The part of the CDR3 DNA that was read is TGCAGTGCCGGCCCCGGGACAGGGGAAGGC. Translated: CSAGPGTGEG. The whole CDR3 region reads CSAGPGTGEGYTF.

This clone was seen at least ten times. The read halts 3 residues ahead of the CDR3 end, with the missing end drawn from the germline J gene. V and J are TRBV7-9 and TRBJ1-5, with 7 bases fitting TRBD1. The CDR3 contains 14 residues. After removal of 5 bases from V and 5 bases from J, the junction contained 6 bases not matched to a gene. Germline V gene sequence: CDR1 SEHNR, CDR2 FQNEAQ (reference sequence). The sequenced part of the CDR3 DNA is TGTGCCAGCAGCCTGACAGGGTTCGATCAGCCC. Amino acid sequence: CASSLTGFDQP. The CDR3 in its entirety is CASSLTGFDQPQHF. Drawing the rest from reference TRBV7-9 and TRBJ1-5, the complete variable domain is DTGVSQNPRHKITKRGQNVTFRCDPISEHNRLYWYRQTLGQGPEFLTYFQNEAQLEKSRLLSDRFSAERPKGSFSTLEIQRTEQGDSAMYLCASSLTGFDQPQHFGDGTRLSIL.

This clone has at least ten counts. The DNA read from the CDR3 is TGTGCCAGCGGGTCTACCTACGAG. Protein: CASGSTYE. The complete CDR3 sequence is CASGSTYEQYF. The rearrangement links TRBV10-3 to TRBJ2-7; perhaps TRBD2 as D (5 bases). The read stops 3 residues short of the end of the CDR3; the missing end is completed from the germline J gene. V was shortened by 10 bases and J by 2 bases, with 9 bases between the two germline ends. Germline assignment: CDR1 ENHRY and CDR2 SYGVKD. CDR3 length: 11 amino acids.

This clone came up many times. The read ends 3 residues shy of where the CDR3 ends; the end is completed using the germline J gene. The chain links TRBV12-5 to TRBJ1-1; no clear D. This CDR3 is 12 amino acids long. Per germline, CDR1 LGHNT and CDR2 FRNRAP. The V end was cut by 1 base, the J end by 4 bases, with 4 bases between. This CDR3 is CASGLDITEAFF. CDR3 DNA, as far as it was read: TGTGCTAGTGGTTTGGACATCACTGAA.

Ten or more counts support this clone. The CDR3 sequence: CSARDSGGRDEKLFF. The part of the CDR3 DNA that was read is TGCAGTGCTAGAGATTCGGGGGGGCGGGATGAAAAA. The chain recombines TRBV20-1 with TRBJ1-4; TRBD1 might be the D (6 bases). Read coverage stops 3 residues before the CDR3 terminus; the germline J gene supplies the remainder. Trimming left V 0 bases short and J 6 bases short, with 14 bases between. The germline gives CDR1 DFQATT, CDR2 SNEGSKA (reference sequence). The CDR3 is made up of 15 amino acids.

In this sample, this clone turned up many times. The read terminates 3 residues before the CDR3 end, so the remaining end is supplied by the germline J gene. This chain connects TRBV6-1 to TRBJ1-1; tentatively, D is TRBD1 (6 bases). The germline CDR1 and CDR2 sequences are MNHNS and SASEGT. This CDR3 region has 14 residues. The V end was cut by 2 bases, the J end by 3 bases, with 10 bases between. The CDR3 sequence is CASSELQGDTEAFF. The sequenced part of the CDR3 DNA is TGTGCCAGCAGTGAATTACAGGGAGACACTGAA.